This T cell receptor beta chain was sequenced during a study of T cell responses to AZD1222 COVID-19 vaccine. Regarding the study as a whole: After two AZD1222 doses, spike-specific TCR breadth and depth rose versus day 0. The peak T cell response came first, and repertoires were sampled only after it. Vaccine-associated CD4 TCRs ranged over spike, dominating at 160-218 and 743-854. Among AZD1222 vaccinees, only six or seven were seropositive at baseline.

On this clone itself: Its specificity is not known. Distinct nucleotide sequences in the sample also encode this CDR3.

The CDR3 covers 14 residues. Germline V gives CDR1 SGHTA, CDR2 FQGNSA. Trimming took 0 bases from V and 5 from J, leaving 10 bases between them. Generated by immunoSEQ multiplex PCR, the TCRdb table keeps only in-frame clones and is missing some. The data hold about 110,000 clones, with around 80% observed a single time. Source: peripheral blood, taken on day 0 of AZD1222 vaccination. This TCR was recovered from an adult in good health. This chain joins TRBV7-2 and TRBJ2-5; D call uncertain. The CDR3 DNA reads TGTGCCAGCAGCTTAGCAGGCCAAGGGGAGACCCAGTACTTC. Translation: CASSLAGQGETQYF.